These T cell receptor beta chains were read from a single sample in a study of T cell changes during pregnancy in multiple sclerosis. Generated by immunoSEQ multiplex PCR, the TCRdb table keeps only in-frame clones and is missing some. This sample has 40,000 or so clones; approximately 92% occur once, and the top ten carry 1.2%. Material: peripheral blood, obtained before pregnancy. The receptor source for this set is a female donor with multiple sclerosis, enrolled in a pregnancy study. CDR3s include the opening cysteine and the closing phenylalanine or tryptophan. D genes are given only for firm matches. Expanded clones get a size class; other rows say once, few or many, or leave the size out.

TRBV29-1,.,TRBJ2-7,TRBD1,TGCAGCGTACAAGGGGGACAGGGGTCTTCGGGGCGCTCCTACGAGCAGTACTTC,CSVQGGQGSSGRSYEQYF
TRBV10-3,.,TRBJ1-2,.,TGTGCCATCAGCCCAACAGGGTATGGTGGTGGCTACACCTTC,CAISPTGYGGGYTF
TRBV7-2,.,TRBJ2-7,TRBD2,TGTGCCAGCAGCATAGATAGCAGCGGGGGCAACGAGCAGTACTTC,CASSIDSSGGNEQYF
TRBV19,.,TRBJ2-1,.,TGTGCCAGTAGTCGTAACTCCTACAATGAGCAGTTCTTC,CASSRNSYNEQFF
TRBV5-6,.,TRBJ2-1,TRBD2,TGTGCCAGCAGCCCGTACCCCTGGACTAGCGGGAGCAATGAGCAGTTCTTC,CASSPYPWTSGSNEQFF
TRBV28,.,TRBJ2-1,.,TGTGCCAGCACATTGGTCCGGGGGTTCGATGAGCAGTTCTTC,CASTLVRGFDEQFF
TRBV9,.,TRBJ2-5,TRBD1,TGTGCCAGCAGCGAAGCCGGGACAGGGAAAGAGACCCAGTACTTC,CASSEAGTGKETQYF
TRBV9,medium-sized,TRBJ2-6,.,TGTGCCAGCAGCGCGTACTCTGGGGCCAACGTCCTGACTTTC,CASSAYSGANVLTF
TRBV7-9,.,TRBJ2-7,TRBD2,TGTGCCAGCAGCCTTAGCGGGAACAGCTACGAGCAGTACTTC,CASSLSGNSYEQYF
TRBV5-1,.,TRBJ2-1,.,TGCGCCAGCGGCCGGTGGGGGACAACCTACAATGAGCAGTTCTTC,CASGRWGTTYNEQFF
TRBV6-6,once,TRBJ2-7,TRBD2,TGTGCCAGCAGTTACTCGGTCCGGGAGGGCGGCAACGAGCAGTACTTC,CASSYSVREGGNEQYF
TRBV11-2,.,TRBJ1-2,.,TGTGCCAGCAGCGGCGGGAGGGGCTATGGCTACACCTTC,CASSGGRGYGYTF
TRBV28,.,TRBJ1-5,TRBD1,TGTGCCAGCAGTTCGGGACAGGGGCATTGGTCCCAGCATTTT,CASSSGQGHWSQHF
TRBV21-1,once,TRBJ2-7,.,TGTGCCAGCAGCAAAGGGATCCTACTAGCGGGAGACGAATACGAGCAGTACTTC,CASSKGILLAGDEYEQYF
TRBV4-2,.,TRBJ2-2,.,TGTGCCAGCAGCCAAGGAGGCGGGGAGCTGTTTTTT,CASSQGGGELFF
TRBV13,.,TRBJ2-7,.,TGTGCCAGCAGCTTAGCCGGGGGTTCCTCCTACGAGCAGTACTTC,CASSLAGGSSYEQYF
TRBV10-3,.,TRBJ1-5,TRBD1,TGTGCCATCAGTCCGGGACAGAATCAGCCCCAGCATTTT,CAISPGQNQPQHF
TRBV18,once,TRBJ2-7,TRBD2,TGTGCCAGCTCACCGCCCGGGACTATCCACGAGCAGTACTTC,CASSPPGTIHEQYF
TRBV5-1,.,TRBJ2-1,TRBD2,TGCGCCAGCAGCCGACTAGCGGGAGGGTCCAATGAGCAGTTCTTC,CASSRLAGGSNEQFF
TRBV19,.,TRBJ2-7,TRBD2,TGTGCCAGTAGTATTTCCGCCAGCGGGAGTCAAGAGCAGTACTTC,CASSISASGSQEQYF
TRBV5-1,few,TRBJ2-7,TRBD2,TGCGCCAGCAGCTTGGGGCTAGCGGAAACCTACGAGCAGTACTTC,CASSLGLAETYEQYF
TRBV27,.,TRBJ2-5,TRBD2,TGTGCCAGCAGTTTAGTAGCGGGAGGGCCTGGTGAGACCCAGTACTTC,CASSLVAGGPGETQYF
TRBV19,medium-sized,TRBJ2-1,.,TGTGCCAGTAGTATTAGCCGCTCTAGCTACAATGAGCAGTTCTTC,CASSISRSSYNEQFF
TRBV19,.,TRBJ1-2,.,TGTGCCAGTAGTATAGATCTGGGTGCAGGAGGCCACTATGGCTACACCTTC,CASSIDLGAGGHYGYTF
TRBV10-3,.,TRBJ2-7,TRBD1,TGTGCCATCAGTGGACAGGGTTACGAGCAGTACTTC,CAISGQGYEQYF
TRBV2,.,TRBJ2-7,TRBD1,TGTGCCAGCAGTGAAGCGCCGGGACAGGGCGAATCCTCCTACGAGCAGTACTTC,CASSEAPGQGESSYEQYF
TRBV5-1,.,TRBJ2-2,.,TGCGCCAGCAGCTTTGAGGGGAACACCGGGGAGCTGTTTTTT,CASSFEGNTGELFF
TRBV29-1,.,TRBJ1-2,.,TGCAGCGTTTCCTCCGGCGGAGGCTACACCTTC,CSVSSGGGYTF
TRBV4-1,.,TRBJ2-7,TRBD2,TGCGCCAGCAGCCAACTCCCTGGTAGCGGGGGATACGAGCAGTACTTC,CASSQLPGSGGYEQYF
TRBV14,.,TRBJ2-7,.,TGTGCCAGCAGCCAAGTACTACAGGGTGTCTACGAGCAGTACTTC,CASSQVLQGVYEQYF
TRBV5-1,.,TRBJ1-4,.,TGCGCCAGCAGCCCACTAGGGCCTGCAACTAATGAAAAACTGTTTTTT,CASSPLGPATNEKLFF
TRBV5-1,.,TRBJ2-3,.,TGCGCCAGCAGCTTGGCGGTAGCGGCAGATACGCAGTATTTT,CASSLAVAADTQYF
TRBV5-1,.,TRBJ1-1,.,TGCGCCAGCAGCCAAGAACAGGGAAGAGCTGAAGCTTTCTTT,CASSQEQGRAEAFF
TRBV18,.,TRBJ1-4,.,TGTGCCAGCTCACGTTCCCCGTTTTCAACTAATGAAAAACTGTTTTTT,CASSRSPFSTNEKLFF
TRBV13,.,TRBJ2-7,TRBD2,TGTGCCAGCAGCTCCCGGCCGAAAACTAGCGGTCCCTACGAGCAGTACTTC,CASSSRPKTSGPYEQYF
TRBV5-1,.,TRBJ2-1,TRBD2,TGCGCCAGCAGCCCTCTGTGGGTAGAGCGGGGCTCCTACAATGAGCAGTTCTTC,CASSPLWVERGSYNEQFF
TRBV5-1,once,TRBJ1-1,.,TGCGCCAGCAGCTTGGACAGTTTGAACACTGAAGCTTTCTTT,CASSLDSLNTEAFF
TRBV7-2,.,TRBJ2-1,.,TGTGCCAGCAGCTCGCGACAGATAGCCTACAATGAGCAGTTCTTC,CASSSRQIAYNEQFF
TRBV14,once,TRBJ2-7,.,TGTGCCAGCAGCCAAGGGGTGATGCGGGATACGAGGCGAGAGCAGTACTTC,CASSQGVMRDTRREQYF
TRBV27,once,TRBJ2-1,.,TGTGCCAGCAGAGACGGGACAACCTACAATGAGCAGTTCTTC,CASRDGTTYNEQFF
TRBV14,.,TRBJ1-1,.,TGTGCCAGCAGCCCACTATCCAAACCATTTTCCGACCAGAGAAGGGGGTTCGGCACTGAAGCTTTCTTT,CASSPLSKPFSDQRRGFGTEAFF
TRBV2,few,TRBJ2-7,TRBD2,TGTGCCAGCAGTGAATTCCCGGGACTAGCGGGAGAATCCGTCGAGCAGTACTTC,CASSEFPGLAGESVEQYF